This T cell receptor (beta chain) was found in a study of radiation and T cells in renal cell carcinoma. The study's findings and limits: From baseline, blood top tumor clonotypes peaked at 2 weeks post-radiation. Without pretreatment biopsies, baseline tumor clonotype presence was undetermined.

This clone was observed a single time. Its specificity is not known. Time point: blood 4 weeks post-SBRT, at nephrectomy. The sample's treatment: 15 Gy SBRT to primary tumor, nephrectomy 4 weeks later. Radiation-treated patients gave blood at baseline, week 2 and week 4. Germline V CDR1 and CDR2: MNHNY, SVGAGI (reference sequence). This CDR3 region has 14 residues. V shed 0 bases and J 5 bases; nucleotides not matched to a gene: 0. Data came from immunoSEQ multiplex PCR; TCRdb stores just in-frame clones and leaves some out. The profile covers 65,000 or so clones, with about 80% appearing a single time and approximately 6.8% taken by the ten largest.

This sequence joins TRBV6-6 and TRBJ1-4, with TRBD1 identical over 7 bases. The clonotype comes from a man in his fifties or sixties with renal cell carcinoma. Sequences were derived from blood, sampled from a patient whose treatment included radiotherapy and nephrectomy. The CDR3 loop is CASSYSQGNEKLFF. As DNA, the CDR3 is TGTGCCAGCAGTTACTCACAGGGGAATGAAAAACTGTTTTTT.